This T cell receptor beta chain was sequenced for a study of Graves' ophthalmopathy and Graves' hyperthyroidism. Findings of the study overall: Most thyroid-expanded clonotypes exceeding 0.001 frequency were also found in blood.

Hyperthyroidism is called stable when no ophthalmopathy develops within 18 months of follow-up. New diagnoses, under 2 months' duration, and ages 18 to 65 characterized the hyperthyroidism patients. What supplied the PBMCs was 7.5 to 10 ml of fresh peripheral blood. The TCR beta CDR3 regions underwent amplification from RNA transcripts. Following a first-round RT-PCR that used HTBI primers, a second-round multiplex PCR was carried out. TCRdb re-called the multiplex PCR reads with MiXCR, one entry per CDR3 protein. The table has 350,000 to 400,000 distinct CDR3 sequences, roughly 14% seen once. This CDR3 is 13 amino acids long. Germline CDR1 KGHSH, CDR2 LQKENI. In its sample, this clonotype was seen a few times. Its matching antigen is unknown. Sequence at one end of the junction differs from germline and may be a read error.

The gene calls are TRBV18 and TRBJ1-2; D is uncertain. The receptor's source is a young woman with stable Graves' hyperthyroidism. Specimen: peripheral blood. CDR3 sequence: CASSPPQWTSSHF. The DNA of the CDR3 is TGTGCCAGCTCACCACCGCAATGGACCTCTTCTCACTTC.